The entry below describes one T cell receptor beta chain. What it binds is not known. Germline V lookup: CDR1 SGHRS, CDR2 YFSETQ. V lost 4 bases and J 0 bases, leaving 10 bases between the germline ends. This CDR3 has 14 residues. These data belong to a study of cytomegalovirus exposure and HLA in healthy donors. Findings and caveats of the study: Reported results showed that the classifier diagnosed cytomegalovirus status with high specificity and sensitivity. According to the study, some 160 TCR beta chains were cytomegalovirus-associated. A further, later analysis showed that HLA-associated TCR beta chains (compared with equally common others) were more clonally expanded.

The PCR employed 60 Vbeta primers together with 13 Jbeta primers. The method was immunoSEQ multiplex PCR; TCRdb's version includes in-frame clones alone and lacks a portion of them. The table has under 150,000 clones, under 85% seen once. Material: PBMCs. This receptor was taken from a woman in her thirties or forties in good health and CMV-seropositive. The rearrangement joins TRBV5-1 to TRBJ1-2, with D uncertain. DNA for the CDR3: TGCGCCAGCAGCCCAGACAAGCCTAACTATGGCTACACCTTC. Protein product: CASSPDKPNYGYTF. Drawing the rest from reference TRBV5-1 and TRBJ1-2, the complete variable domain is KAGVTQTPRYLIKTRGQQVTLSCSPISGHRSVSWYQQTPGQGLQFLFEYFSETQRNKGNFPGRFSGRQFSNSRSEMNVSTLELGDSALYLCASSPDKPNYGYTFGSGTRLTVV.